One and the same sample provided the 30 T cell receptor beta chains below, sequenced in a study of blood T cell repertoires in COVID-19. The assay was immunoSEQ multiplex PCR, and TCRdb's table has in-frame clones only and misses some. The sample consists of about 250,000 clones, around 83% of them appearing once. Sequences were obtained from peripheral blood. The origin of the receptors is a man in his forties with active or convalescent COVID-19.

In DNA form, the CDR3 reads TGTGCCAGCAGCCGCTGGGACAGCGGCACAGATACGCAGTATTTT. Its protein is CASSRWDSGTDTQYF. J is TRBJ2-3 and V is TRBV5-8, with 7 bases fitting TRBD1. Per the germline V gene, CDR1 is SGHTS and CDR2 is YDEGEE. The CDR3 has 15 residues. V lost 4 bases and J lost 1; bases outside the gene matches: 6.

The rearrangement links TRBV30 to TRBJ2-3; 7 nucleotides align to TRBD2. V lost 1 base and J lost 5; bases outside the gene matches: 12. CDR3 length equals 16 residues. The germline V gene encodes CDR1 GTSNPN and CDR2 SVGIG (reference sequence). The CDR3: CAWSGTTAGRLDTQYF. DNA of the CDR3: TGTGCCTGGAGTGGAACTACAGCGGGGAGATTAGATACGCAGTATTTT.

The chain combines TRBV7-9 with TRBJ2-3, with D perhaps matching TRBD2 (5 bases). Germline CDR1 reads SEHNR; CDR2 reads FQNEAQ (reference sequence). The CDR3 is 12 amino acids. Trimming shortened V by 2 bases and J by 6 bases, and 6 bases separated the two germline ends. CDR3 loop: CASSLWEDTQYF. CDR3 bases: TGTGCCAGCAGCTTATGGGAGGATACGCAGTATTTT. The full variable domain, in which reference TRBV7-9 and TRBJ2-3 provide the parts outside the CDR3, is DTGVSQNPRHKITKRGQNVTFRCDPISEHNRLYWYRQTLGQGPEFLTYFQNEAQLEKSRLLSDRFSAERPKGSFSTLEIQRTEQGDSAMYLCASSLWEDTQYFGPGTRLTVL.

The chain carries TRBV6-5 and TRBJ2-7; 7 nucleotides align to TRBD1. The CDR3 runs 13 residues. Trimming at V came to 8 bases and at J to 5 bases, leaving 9 bases not matched to a gene. Per germline, CDR1 MNHEY and CDR2 SVGAGI. DNA for the CDR3: TGTGCCAGCGGCAGAACAGGGGTCGACGAGCAGTACTTC. Residues: CASGRTGVDEQYF.

A few counts support this clone. The chain is built from TRBV30 and TRBJ1-6, with D perhaps TRBD1 (6 bases). The V gene's germline CDR1 is GTSNPN and CDR2 SVGIG (reference sequence). The CDR3 contains 18 residues. Trimming took 1 base from V and 9 from J, leaving 25 bases between them. CDR3 sequence: CAWSGGPTWVAGTSPLHF. The CDR3, as DNA: TGTGCCTGGAGTGGGGGGCCCACCTGGGTGGCAGGGACTTCACCCCTCCACTTT.

The chain carries TRBV7-9 and TRBJ1-1; D is unresolved. The CDR3 has 15 amino acids. Between the trimmed V and J ends, which lost 0 bases and 5 bases, there was a span of 13 bases. Germline values: CDR1 SEHNR, CDR2 FQNEAQ (reference sequence). Written as DNA, the CDR3 is TGTGCCAGCAGCTTAGCGCCGGCGGGATGGACTGAAGCTTTCTTT. Protein: CASSLAPAGWTEAFF.

The rearrangement links TRBV11-1 to TRBJ1-1, with D hard to call. Germline V gene sequence: CDR1 SGHAT, CDR2 FQDESV (reference sequence). The CDR3 runs to 12 residues. V dropped 1 base and J dropped 11 bases, with 11 bases sitting between them. The CDR3 DNA reads TGTGCCAGCAGCTTAGAATACGGCGGGGCTTTCTTT. Amino acids: CASSLEYGGAFF.

The chain employs TRBV20-1 and TRBJ2-5, with no clear D. The V and J ends lost 1 base and 5 bases respectively, with 2 bases between them. CDR3 length: 10 amino acids. Germline CDR1 is DFQATT and CDR2 is SNEGSKA (reference sequence). The CDR3 spells CSARAETQYF. The CDR3 coding sequence is TGCAGTGCTAGAGCGGAGACCCAGTACTTC.

J is TRBJ1-1 and V is TRBV27, with 7 bases that match TRBD1. Germline lookup yields CDR1 MNHEY and CDR2 SMNVEV (reference sequence). The V gene end was trimmed by 6 bases and the J gene end by 6 bases; junction bases not matched to a gene: 4. The CDR3 spans 12 residues. The CDR3 bases are TGTGCCAGCAGAACAGGGGTTGCTGAAGCTTTCTTT. Encoded protein: CASRTGVAEAFF.

The CDR3 DNA sequence: TGTGCCAGCAGCACAGGGGCCGGGGCCAACGTCCTGACTTTC. Translation gives CASSTGAGANVLTF. V usage is TRBV5-6 and J usage is TRBJ2-6; TRBD1 matches at 7 bases. Trimming at V came to 4 bases and at J to 4 bases, leaving 2 bases not matched to a gene. CDR1 and CDR2 (germline): SGHDT, YYEEEE. The CDR3 is made up of 14 amino acids.

The V call is TRBV7-6, the J call TRBJ1-6; no clear D. CDR3 size: 14 residues. V was trimmed by 5 bases and J by 7 bases, leaving 12 bases between them. Germline V gene lookup returns CDR1 SGHVS and CDR2 FNYEAQ. The DNA of the CDR3 is TGTGCCAGCAGCCCCCGACTGGCGAATTCACCCCTCCACTTT. It yields the protein CASSPRLANSPLHF.

This clone was detected once. The chain employs TRBV6-1 and TRBJ2-1, with TRBD2 matching 7 bases. The CDR3 consists of 15 residues. The junction had 8 bases not matched to a gene; V was cut back by 3 bases and J by 6 bases. Germline CDR1 reads MNHNS; CDR2 reads SASEGT. This chain's CDR3 is CASSDGGSFANEQFF. CDR3 in DNA: TGTGCCAGCAGTGATGGCGGGAGTTTCGCCAATGAGCAGTTCTTC.

Details on this clone: Different DNA sequences within this sample yield the same CDR3. The V gene is TRBV24-1, the J gene TRBJ1-1; D is ambiguous. This CDR3 region has 13 residues. The V gene lost 1 base and the J gene lost 5 bases, with 7 bases spanning the gap. Germline loops: CDR1 KGHDR, CDR2 SFDVKD. As DNA, the CDR3 is TGTGCCACCAGTGATTTACGAGGGACTGAAGCTTTCTTT. This gives the protein CATSDLRGTEAFF.

The J gene is TRBJ2-7, the V gene TRBV9, with a possible D match to TRBD2 (6 bases). The germline CDR1 and CDR2 sequences are SGDLS and YYNGEE. V lost 3 bases to trimming and J lost 12 bases, with 16 bases between them. CDR3 length equals 12 residues. The CDR3 loop reads CASSARTGVLYF. The CDR3 DNA follows: TGTGCCAGCAGCGCGCGCACGGGAGTCTTGTACTTC.

The chain is built from TRBV27 and TRBJ2-3; D unresolved. The CDR3 runs 11 residues. Per germline, CDR1 MNHEY and CDR2 SMNVEV (reference sequence). The V and J ends lost 5 bases and 6 bases respectively, with 6 bases between them. CDR3 protein: CASSPPDTQYF. In DNA form, the CDR3 reads TGTGCCAGCAGTCCCCCTGATACGCAGTATTTT.

On this clone itself: At the DNA level, this CDR3 is encoded by other sequences in the same sample as well. This chain links TRBV30 with TRBJ1-1; tentative D call: TRBD1 (5 bases). The germline V gene has CDR1 GTSNPN and CDR2 SVGIG (reference sequence). The CDR3 consists of 13 residues. Trimming cost V 2 bases and J 1 base, with 8 bases left between them. DNA of the CDR3: TGTGCCTGGAGTCCTACAGGGAACACTGAAGCTTTCTTT. Translated, it gives CAWSPTGNTEAFF. The whole variable domain, remainder taken from reference TRBV30 and TRBJ1-1, is SQTIHQWPATLVQPVGSPLSLECTVEGTSNPNLYWYRQAAGRGLQLLFYSVGIGQISSEVPQNLSASRPQDRQFILSSKKLLLSDSGFYLCAWSPTGNTEAFFGQGTRLTVV.

This clone was seen only a few times. The chain combines TRBV7-2 with TRBJ1-5; 9 nucleotides line up with TRBD1. This CDR3 is built from 15 residues. V shed 5 bases, J shed 5 bases, and the junction held 7 bases outside the gene matches. Germline V gene data show CDR1 as SGHTA and CDR2 as FQGNSA. The CDR3 nucleotides read TGTGCCAGCAGCGGGGGACAGGGACGCGATCAGCCCCAGCATTTT. This translates into CASSGGQGRDQPQHF.

This CDR3 reads CASTLRRSGTEAFF. The DNA of the CDR3 is TGTGCCAGCACACTAAGGAGGAGTGGCACTGAAGCTTTCTTT. This sequence joins TRBV2 and TRBJ1-1, with D unresolved. The V gene lost 7 bases and the J gene lost 4 bases, with 16 bases spanning the gap. CDR3 length: 14 residues. Germline V lookup: CDR1 SNHLY, CDR2 FYNNEI.

The chain combines TRBV19 with TRBJ1-1, with D hard to call. Germline V gives CDR1 LNHDA, CDR2 SQIVND (reference sequence). Trimming left V 7 bases short and J 8 bases short, with 17 bases between. This CDR3 has 13 amino acids. CDR3 coding DNA: TGTGCCAGTAATAGTCAGACGACTAAGGAAGCTTTCTTT. Translating it yields CASNSQTTKEAFF.

This clone occurred a few times. The chain couples TRBV4-1 to TRBJ1-4, with D perhaps matching TRBD1 (5 bases). Germline lookup yields CDR1 MGHRA and CDR2 YSYEKL. This CDR3 spans 16 amino acids. V lost 0 bases and J 7 bases, leaving 15 bases between the germline ends. CDR3 sequence reads: CASSQEGGTRGEKLFF. CDR3 sequence (DNA): TGCGCCAGCAGCCAAGAGGGCGGGACTCGGGGTGAAAAACTGTTTTTT.

On this clone itself: The same CDR3 is also encoded by other DNA sequences in this sample. In nucleotides, the CDR3 is TGTGCCAGCTCACCGGGCAGCAATCAGCCCCAGCATTTT. Protein sequence: CASSPGSNQPQHF. This chain connects TRBV18 to TRBJ1-5, with D uncertain. V lost 3 bases to trimming and J lost 1 base, with 4 bases between them. CDR1 KGHSH and CDR2 LQKENI come from the germline V gene. This CDR3 contains 13 residues. Supplemented by reference TRBV18 and TRBJ1-5, the full variable domain reads NAGVMQNPRHLVRRRGQEARLRCSPMKGHSHVYWYRQLPEEGLKFMVYLQKENIIDESGMPKERFSAEFPKEGPSILRIQQVVRGDSAAYFCASSPGSNQPQHFGDGTRLSIL.

CDR3 sequence (DNA): TGTGCCACCAGCAGAGTAGGCGGGAGAGAAGATACGCAGTATTTT. Encoded protein: CATSRVGGREDTQYF. V usage is TRBV15 and J usage is TRBJ2-3; 7 nucleotides align to TRBD2. The CDR3 is 15 residues long. The germline V gene encodes CDR1 LNHNV and CDR2 YYDKDF (reference sequence). V lost 1 base, J lost 5 bases, and 6 bases stayed unmatched.

This clone occurred once. This rearrangement joins TRBV30 to TRBJ2-7; the match to TRBD2 covers 10 bases. V shed 3 bases and J 2 bases; nucleotides not matched to a gene: 7. This CDR3 comprises 15 residues. Germline V CDR1 and CDR2: GTSNPN, SVGIG (reference sequence). CDR3 amino acids: CAWSRTSGFPYEQYF. DNA for the CDR3: TGTGCCTGGAGCCGGACTAGCGGTTTCCCCTACGAGCAGTACTTC.

CDR3 region: CASSQFQGARVYEQYF. CDR3 in DNA: TGTGCCAGCAGCCAATTCCAGGGGGCGAGGGTCTACGAGCAGTACTTC. The V gene is TRBV3-1 (or the pseudogene TRBV3-2), the J gene TRBJ2-7; 8 nucleotides match TRBD1. CDR3 size: 16 residues. Germline lookup yields CDR1 LGHDT and CDR2 YNNKEL (reference sequence). Losses at the gene ends were 2 bases for V and 3 bases for J; bases not matched to a gene: 9.

This clone was seen a few times. The chain combines TRBV21-1 with TRBJ1-2. TRBV21-1 is an annotated pseudogene. This CDR3 comprises 17 residues. The CDR3: CASSLREAGRWMYGYTF. In DNA, the CDR3 is TGTGCCAGCAGCCTACGGGAGGCAGGTCGATGGATGTATGGCTACACCTTC.

This chain links TRBV11-2 with TRBJ2-5; possibly TRBD2 for D (5 bases). The length of the CDR3 is 14 residues. The germline CDR1 and CDR2 sequences are SGHAT and FQNNGV. V was cut by 3 bases and J by 5 bases, with 13 bases left in between. CDR3 bases: TGTGCCAGCAGCTTTTCTTGGAGGCGGGAGACCCAGTACTTC. Its translation: CASSFSWRRETQYF. The whole variable domain, remainder taken from reference TRBV11-2 and TRBJ2-5, is EAGVAQSPRYKIIEKRQSVAFWCNPISGHATLYWYQQILGQGPKLLIQFQNNGVVDDSQLPKDRFSAERLKGVDSTLKIQPAKLEDSAVYLCASSFSWRRETQYFGPGTRLLVL.

This clone was picked up a small number of times. This sequence joins TRBV20-1 and TRBJ1-1; D is undetermined. From germline, CDR1 is DFQATT and CDR2 SNEGSKA (reference sequence). CDR3 length: 14 amino acids. V was shortened by 3 bases and J by 4 bases, with 15 bases between the two germline ends. CDR3 residues: CSASPIQSGTEAFF. The CDR3 DNA reads as TGCAGTGCTAGTCCGATCCAGTCGGGCACTGAAGCTTTCTTT.

The genes are TRBV2 and TRBJ2-7; 9 bases align to TRBD1. J was trimmed by 6 bases and V by 10 bases; bases with no gene match: 10. CDR1 and CDR2 from the germline V gene are SNHLY and FYNNEI. CDR3 length equals 13 residues. CDR3 residues: CATSGQGLGEQYF. CDR3 in DNA: TGTGCCACCTCTGGACAGGGGTTAGGCGAGCAGTACTTC.

For the CDR3, the DNA is TGTGCCAGCAGCGCCAGCTATGGCTACACCTTC. It translates to CASSASYGYTF. This chain joins TRBV3-1 (or the pseudogene TRBV3-2) and TRBJ1-2; the D is unclear. Germline lookup yields CDR1 LGHDT and CDR2 YNNKEL (reference sequence). This CDR3 spans 11 amino acids. Trimming took 5 bases from V and 4 from J, leaving 5 bases between them.

This chain joins TRBV3-1 (or the pseudogene TRBV3-2) and TRBJ2-3; TRBD2 matches 9 bases. In germline, CDR1 is LGHDT, CDR2 YNNKEL (reference sequence). This CDR3 is 15 amino acids long. With V trimmed by 4 bases and J by 2 bases, 4 bases remained unmatched. Here the CDR3 reads CASSPSGVYTDTQYF. The CDR3 DNA reads as TGTGCCAGCAGCCCTAGCGGGGTTTACACAGATACGCAGTATTTT.